This T cell receptor beta chain was recorded in a study of post-analysis software for immune sequencing data. For the study at large: Disease trajectories encompassed relapsing-remitting, secondary progressive and progressive-relapsing multiple sclerosis.

Study-wide points: Patients showed TRBV5-6, TRBV5-1 and TRBV20-1 among five TRBV segments more frequent than in controls. Significantly lower normalized Chao1 diversity was seen in multiple sclerosis patients than in controls. Same-batch preparations were strongly co-clustered by F measure.

To note about this clonotype: Its cognate antigen is unknown.

This CDR3 spans 15 amino acids. V shed 6 bases, J shed 4 bases, and the junction held 7 bases outside the gene matches. The germline V gene has CDR1 MNHEY and CDR2 SVGEGT. Unique molecular identifiers were present in the TCR beta cDNA libraries. Yield was roughly 500,000 cDNA molecules from roughly 0.93 to 9.6 million T cells. From the PCR reads, TCRdb called clonotypes with MiXCR, one entry per CDR3 protein. The data contain a few hundred thousand distinct CDR3 sequences, roughly 38% of them singletons. Sequenced: blood. The receptor was isolated from a girl aged 10-17 years with multiple sclerosis. The chain joins TRBV6-2 or TRBV6-3 to TRBJ2-1, with 9 positions matching TRBD2. The CDR3 sequence is CASRPGTSRYNEQFF. The CDR3 nucleotides read TGTGCCAGCAGGCCCGGGACTAGCAGGTACAATGAGCAGTTCTTC.